This TCR beta chain stems from a study of response to subunit inactivated influenza vaccine (dated by TCRdb to the late 2010s). Concerning the study at large: To follow how T cells responded to a trivalent subunit inactivated influenza vaccine, the researchers relied on deep quantitative profiling of the T cell receptor repertoire.

What the study reported, not specific to this receptor: The authors suggested that each seasonal influenza vaccination may recruit only a limited number of new T cells.

The sample's time point label, decoded: approximately 47 days after influenza vaccine administration. Receptor libraries were prepared by RT-PCR. For sequencing, an Illumina HiSeq 2500 was employed. The raw public data were reprocessed by TCRdb itself: fastp quality trimming at Q25, MiXCR clonotype calling, in-frame beta chains only. Identical CDR3 proteins give one entry, which carries the most common genes and DNA. The sample table holds fewer than 700,000 distinct CDR3 sequences, of which over 10% were seen once. Over 10% of the sample comes from the top ten. In its sample, this clonotype was seen a few times. Which antigen it targets is not known. Per-nucleotide qualities are absent, and no much larger clonotype sits a single base away. Relative to germline, V is 3 bases shorter and J is 4 bases shorter, with 19 bases between their ends. The CDR3 holds 16 amino acids from the cysteine to the phenylalanine. The only DNA kept is the CDR3, 48 bases in frame from the first base.

The chain is encoded by TRBV12-3 or TRBV12-4 joined to TRBJ2-7; 5 matching bases give a weak D call of TRBD1. Sample: PBMCs from blood, taken 45 days after vaccination. The receptor's source is a man between 50 and 59 years old who received an inactivated influenza vaccine. Donor details come from another sample of the same person, matched by shared clones. The DNA sequence is TGTGCCAGCAGTTTTGATCAGGCAGGGCCAATATACGAGCAGTACTTC. Translated, it reads CASSFDQAGPIYEQYF.